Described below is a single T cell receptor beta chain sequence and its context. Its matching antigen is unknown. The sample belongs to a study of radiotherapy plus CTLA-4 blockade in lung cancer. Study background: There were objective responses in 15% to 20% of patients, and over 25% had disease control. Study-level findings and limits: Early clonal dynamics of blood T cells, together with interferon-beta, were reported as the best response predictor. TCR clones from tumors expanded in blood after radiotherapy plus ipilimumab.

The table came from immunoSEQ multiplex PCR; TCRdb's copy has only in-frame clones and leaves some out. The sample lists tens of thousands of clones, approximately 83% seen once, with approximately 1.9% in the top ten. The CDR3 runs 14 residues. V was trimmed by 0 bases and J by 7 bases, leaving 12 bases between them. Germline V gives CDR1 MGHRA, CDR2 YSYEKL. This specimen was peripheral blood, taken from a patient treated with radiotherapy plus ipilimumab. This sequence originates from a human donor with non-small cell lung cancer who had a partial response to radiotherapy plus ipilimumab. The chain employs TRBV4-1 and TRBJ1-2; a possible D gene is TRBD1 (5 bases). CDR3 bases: TGCGCCAGCAGCCAAGATGCAGGGTTTTCTGGCTACACCTTC. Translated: CASSQDAGFSGYTF.